The rows below give T cell receptor beta chains drawn from one sample of a study of T cells in Graves' hyperthyroidism and ophthalmopathy. TCRdb reanalysed the multiplex PCR reads using MiXCR and keeps one entry per CDR3 protein. The sample consists of 350,000 to 450,000 distinct CDR3 sequences, roughly a sixth of them appearing once. The specimen sequenced was blood. The receptor source for this set is a woman in her twenties or thirties with Graves' hyperthyroidism that later progressed to Graves' ophthalmopathy. Each CDR3 is given with its conserved first and last residue. D genes are given only for firm matches. Expanded clones get a size class; other rows say once, few or many, or leave the size out.

cdr3_nt	cdr3_aa	v_call	j_call	clone_size	d_call
TGTGCCAGCAGCTTAGGGTTCAGGGCCGGGGGCGAGCAGTACTTC	CASSLGFRAGGEQYF	TRBV7-9	TRBJ2-7	few	-
TGTGCCAGCAGCCACGACTGGAGCTCCTACAATGAGCAGTTCTTC	CASSHDWSSYNEQFF	TRBV6-1	TRBJ2-1	many	-
TGTGCCAGCAGATTTAGCGGGGGGGCCGGGGAGACCCAGTACTTC	CASRFSGGAGETQYF	TRBV27	TRBJ2-5	-	TRBD2
TGTGCCAGCAGCGACCGGACAGGGTTTGAAAAACTGTTTTTT	CASSDRTGFEKLFF	TRBV27	TRBJ1-4	few	TRBD1
TGTGCCAGCAGCCAAGCCAGCCGGGTAGGCGATGAGCAGTTCTTC	CASSQASRVGDEQFF	TRBV4-2	TRBJ2-1	-	-
TGCGCCAGCAGCCGAGCGACAGGTTCGAACACTGAAGCTTTCTTT	CASSRATGSNTEAFF	TRBV5-1	TRBJ1-1	many	-
TGCAGCGCTAATGGGCAGGGTGGCGAAGACGAGCAGTACTTC	CSANGQGGEDEQYF	TRBV29-1	TRBJ2-7	many	-
TGTGCCAGCAGCCTCCCGGCGGACAGGGCCAACACCGGGGAGCTGTTTTTT	CASSLPADRANTGELFF	TRBV7-9	TRBJ2-2	few	TRBD1
TGTGCCAGCAGCTCGGACAGGGGGCTCCATGGCTACACCTTC	CASSSDRGLHGYTF	TRBV5-4	TRBJ1-2	few	TRBD1
TGTGCCAGCAGGTTGACAGGGACTAATGAAAAACTGTTTTTT	CASRLTGTNEKLFF	TRBV7-2	TRBJ1-4	few	TRBD1
TGTGCCAGCAGCCAAGTCGGCGGGGCGAAATACAATGAGCAGTTCTTC	CASSQVGGAKYNEQFF	TRBV3-1	TRBJ2-1	many	-
TGTGCCAGCAGCTTAAAAACAGGGTATAGCAATCAGCCCCAGCATTTT	CASSLKTGYSNQPQHF	TRBV7-8	TRBJ1-5	few	-
TGTGCCAGCAGCTTGGTGTCCGGCTCTGGAAACACCATATATTTT	CASSLVSGSGNTIYF	TRBV5-5	TRBJ1-3	once	-
TGTGCCAGCAGTTCCACACTACAACGGGCGATTAGCGGGAGGTGGCACAATGAGCAGTTCTTC	CASSSTLQRAISGRWHNEQFF	TRBV28	TRBJ2-1	many	TRBD2
TGTGCCACCATTGGACAGGGACGGACTGAAGCTTTCTTT	CATIGQGRTEAFF	TRBV6-1	TRBJ1-1	many	TRBD1
TGTGCCAGTGTGGCTCTTAGCGGGGGGGCCTATGAGCAGTTCTTC	CASVALSGGAYEQFF	TRBV11-2	TRBJ2-1	-	TRBD2